A single sample gave rise to the 18 T cell receptor beta chains below, sequenced in a study of blood T cell repertoires in COVID-19. TCRdb's copy holds only in-frame clones and misses some; the assay was immunoSEQ multiplex PCR. Found here are approximately 75,000 clones, roughly 88% of them singletons; the top ten hold 20% to 25%. Sequencing used peripheral blood. Receptors originate from a woman aged 45-65 years with acute or convalescent COVID-19.

This chain joins TRBV4-3 and TRBJ1-2; D not resolved. There are 16 residues in the CDR3. V was clipped by 4 bases and J by 8 bases, with 23 bases between them. Germline V CDR1 and CDR2: LGHNA, YSLEER. The chain's CDR3 is CASSPVGISTSGGYTF. As DNA, the CDR3 is TGCGCCAGCAGCCCCGTTGGGATTTCAACTTCGGGGGGCTACACCTTC.

The rearrangement uses TRBV29-1 and TRBJ1-1, with D possibly being TRBD1 (5 bases). V shed 4 bases and J shed 8 bases, with 14 bases lying between them. The germline gives CDR1 SQVTM, CDR2 ANQGSEA. This CDR3 contains 12 residues. DNA of the CDR3: TGCAGCGTTGCAGGGATTTCAATCGAAGCTTTCTTT. Translated: CSVAGISIEAFF.

The chain combines TRBV12-5 with TRBJ2-1; D might be TRBD2 (5 bases). The CDR3 is made up of 12 amino acids. The V end lost 3 bases, the J end lost 7 bases, and 7 bases lay between the germline ends. Germline CDR1 is LGHNT and CDR2 is FRNRAP. CDR3 DNA: TGTGCTAGTGGTTTATCGGGGAATGAGCAGTTCTTC. This gives the protein CASGLSGNEQFF.

The rearrangement joins TRBV14 to TRBJ2-2, with 7 bases that match TRBD2. CDR3 size: 16 residues. Germline V gene lookup returns CDR1 SGHDN and CDR2 FVKESK. With V trimmed by 0 bases and J by 1 base, 2 bases remained unmatched. CDR3: CASSQEAGLNTGELFF. CDR3 bases: TGTGCCAGCAGCCAAGAAGCGGGGTTGAACACCGGGGAGCTGTTTTTT. The complete variable domain, with remaining parts taken from reference TRBV14 and TRBJ2-2, reads EAGVTQFPSHSVIEKGQTVTLRCDPISGHDNLYWYRRVMGKEIKFLLHFVKESKQDESGMPNNRFLAERTGGTYSTLKVQPAELEDSGVYFCASSQEAGLNTGELFFGEGSRLTVL.

V is TRBV29-1 and J is TRBJ2-3; a weak D match, TRBD2 (6 bases). Germline CDR1 reads SQVTM; CDR2 reads ANQGSEA. This CDR3 has 17 residues. V lost 6 bases and J 5 bases, leaving 27 bases between the germline ends. As DNA, the CDR3 is TGCAGCGTCCGCCGGGGGTTCGGACTCCAGCCGGAAGATACGCAGTATTTT. Encoded protein: CSVRRGFGLQPEDTQYF.

The J gene is TRBJ2-1, the V gene TRBV11-3, with 7 nucleotides matching TRBD1. Unmatched junction bases numbered 14, after V lost 4 bases and J lost 8 bases. The CDR3 runs to 16 residues. CDR1 SGHNT and CDR2 YENEEA come from the germline V gene. The CDR3, as DNA: TGTGCCAGCAGCTCCCGCAAGGGGGCAGGGGTGGATGAGCAGTTCTTC. This gives the protein CASSSRKGAGVDEQFF.

The chain joins TRBV9 to TRBJ1-2; the match to TRBD1 covers 10 bases. J gave up 6 bases and V 3 bases, and 11 bases lay outside the gene matches. The CDR3 spans 16 residues. Germline-derived CDR1 and CDR2 are SGDLS and YYNGEE. The DNA of the CDR3 is TGTGCCAGCAGCGCCGGGCGGGGACAGGGGAGTCATGGCTACACCTTC. It translates to CASSAGRGQGSHGYTF. The full variable domain, with the rest looked up from reference TRBV9 and TRBJ1-2, is DSGVTQTPKHLITATGQRVTLRCSPRSGDLSVYWYQQSLDQGLQFLIQYYNGEERAKGNILERFSAQQFPDLHSELNLSSLELGDSALYFCASSAGRGQGSHGYTFGSGTRLTVV.

V is TRBV27 and J is TRBJ1-1; tentative D call: TRBD1 (6 bases). The CDR3 sequence is 15 residues long. The V and J ends lost 3 bases and 4 bases respectively, with 15 bases between them. CDR1 is MNHEY and CDR2 is SMNVEV in the germline V gene (reference sequence). The CDR3 is CASSFAGGGLTEAFF. The CDR3 DNA sequence: TGTGCCAGCAGTTTCGCGGGTGGGGGCCTCACTGAAGCTTTCTTT.

The rearrangement links TRBV9 to TRBJ2-1, with 10 bases matching TRBD2. This CDR3 region has 18 residues. Germline CDR1 is SGDLS and CDR2 is YYNGEE. V dropped 0 bases and J dropped 7; count of bases not matched to a gene: 13. The CDR3 nucleotides read TGTGCCAGCAGCGTAGGGGCTAGCGGGAGTGCTGTTTTAAATGAGCAGTTCTTC. It is translated as CASSVGASGSAVLNEQFF.

This clone is a singleton in its sample. This sequence joins TRBV7-2 and TRBJ1-2, with D maybe TRBD1 (5 bases). Germline CDR1 is SGHTA and CDR2 is FQGNSA. The CDR3 extends over 13 amino acids. Trimming removed 3 bases from V and 12 bases from J, with 17 bases in between. The CDR3 loop reads CASSFDISTVHTF. The CDR3 nucleotides are TGTGCCAGCAGCTTTGACATATCGACAGTACACACCTTC.

This chain connects TRBV2 to TRBJ2-5, with 8 bases matching TRBD1. Germline values: CDR1 SNHLY, CDR2 FYNNEI. The CDR3 totals 14 residues. V lost 5 bases and J lost 0; bases outside the gene matches: 2. As DNA, the CDR3 is TGTGCCAGCAGTAGGACAGGGAACCAAGAGACCCAGTACTTC. Protein sequence: CASSRTGNQETQYF. The variable domain in full, completed from reference TRBV2 and TRBJ2-5, reads EPEVTQTPSHQVTQMGQEVILRCVPISNHLYFYWYRQILGQKVEFLVSFYNNEISEKSEIFDDQFSVERPDGSNFTLKIRSTKLEDSAMYFCASSRTGNQETQYFGPGTRLLVL.

V gene TRBV19 combines with J gene TRBJ2-7, with D maybe TRBD1 (6 bases). The CDR3 has 18 amino acids. V gave up 3 bases and J gave up 0 bases, with 21 bases separating them. Germline V gives CDR1 LNHDA, CDR2 SQIVND (reference sequence). In DNA form, the CDR3 reads TGTGCCAGTAGTATGGGACAAGATTATTCATCGAGCTCCTACGAGCAGTACTTC. Its translation is CASSMGQDYSSSSYEQYF.

This clone was found a few times. The chain links TRBV7-3 to TRBJ2-3, with no clear D. V lost 5 bases to trimming and J lost 2 bases, with 11 bases between them. The CDR3 extends over 14 amino acids. CDR1 and CDR2 from the germline V gene are SGHTA and FQGTGA. The CDR3 nucleotides read TGTGCCAGCAGCCTCTCCAAACTCACAGATACGCAGTATTTT. This encodes CASSLSKLTDTQYF.

This clone was observed a few times. A junction boundary mismatches the germline segment, possibly from a read error. The CDR3 here is CASSYGGQIPRF. CDR3 DNA: TGTGCCAGCAGTTACGGTGGACAGATCCCTCGGTTT. V usage is TRBV6-2 or TRBV6-3 and J usage is TRBJ1-3, with D perhaps TRBD1 (6 bases). CDR3 length: 12 residues. CDR1 is MNHEY and CDR2 is SVGEGT in the germline V gene.

The chain couples TRBV6-5 to TRBJ2-5; possible D gene TRBD1, 6 bases. Trimming pared 6 bases from V and 7 bases from J, leaving 12 bases between. The CDR3 consists of 12 residues. The V gene's germline CDR1 is MNHEY and CDR2 SVGAGI. CDR3 in amino acids: CASSPSGVTQYF. CDR3 bases: TGTGCCAGCAGCCCCTCAGGGGTGACCCAGTACTTC.

This rearrangement joins TRBV6-6 to TRBJ1-1; TRBD1 aligns across 10 bases. Germline V CDR1 and CDR2: MNHNY, SVGAGI (reference sequence). Losses at the gene ends were 6 bases for V and 8 bases for J; bases not matched to a gene: 15. This CDR3 contains 16 residues. The CDR3 region is CASSLDQPGTGEEAFF. CDR3 nucleotide sequence: TGTGCCAGCAGCTTAGACCAACCGGGGACAGGGGAAGAAGCTTTCTTT.

V gene TRBV14 combines with J gene TRBJ2-1; D call uncertain. Germline CDR1 reads SGHDN; CDR2 reads FVKESK. V lost 0 bases, J lost 3 bases, and 3 bases lay in between. The CDR3 loop spans 13 amino acids. DNA for the CDR3: TGTGCCAGCAGCCAAGATATCTACAATGAGCAGTTCTTC. This translates into CASSQDIYNEQFF.

This clone was detected a few times. The J gene is TRBJ1-4, the V gene TRBV4-3; D uncertain. This CDR3 comprises 14 residues. CDR1 is LGHNA, CDR2 YSLEER, per germline. The V end lost 1 base, the J end lost 10 bases, and 13 bases lay between the germline ends. The CDR3 nucleotides read TGCGCCAGCAGCCAAGGGGATGAAGGAGGAAAACTGTTTTTT. Translation: CASSQGDEGGKLFF.